This TCR beta chain was observed in a study of response to subunit inactivated influenza vaccine. TCRdb passed the RT-PCR reads through MiXCR, listing each CDR3 protein once. The table records approximately 490,000 distinct CDR3 sequences, about 7.2% of them present only once. This clonotype showed up just a few times. The antigen remains unidentified. This CDR3 has 15 residues. V gave up 1 base and J gave up 2 bases; unmatched junction bases: 5. Looked up from germline, CDR1 is SGHTA and CDR2 is FQGNSA. The study's findings and limits: Authors suggested each seasonal influenza vaccination recruits few new T cells.

Sequencing was performed on PBMCs from blood, taken less than 30 months after vaccination. The V and J genes are TRBV7-2 and TRBJ2-7, with 7 bases that match TRBD2. The clonotype was recovered from a man between 50 and 70 years old who received an inactivated influenza vaccine. As DNA, the CDR3 is TGTGCCAGCAGCTTAGAGGGCGGGAGCGCCTACGAGCAGTACTTC. Translation: CASSLEGGSAYEQYF.